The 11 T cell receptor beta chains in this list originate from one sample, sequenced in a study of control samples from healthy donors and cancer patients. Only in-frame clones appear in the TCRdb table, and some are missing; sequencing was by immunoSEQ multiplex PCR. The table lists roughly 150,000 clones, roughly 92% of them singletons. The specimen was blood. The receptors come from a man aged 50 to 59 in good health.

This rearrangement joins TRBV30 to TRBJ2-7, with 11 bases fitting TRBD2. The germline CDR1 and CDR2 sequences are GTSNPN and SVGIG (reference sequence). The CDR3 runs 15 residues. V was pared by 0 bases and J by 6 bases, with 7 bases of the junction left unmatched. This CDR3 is CAWSVLAGDKGEQYF. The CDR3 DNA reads TGTGCCTGGAGTGTACTAGCGGGAGATAAGGGCGAGCAGTACTTC. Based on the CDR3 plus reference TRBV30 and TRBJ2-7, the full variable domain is SQTIHQWPATLVQPVGSPLSLECTVEGTSNPNLYWYRQAAGRGLQLLFYSVGIGQISSEVPQNLSASRPQDRQFILSSKKLLLSDSGFYLCAWSVLAGDKGEQYFGPGTRLTVT.

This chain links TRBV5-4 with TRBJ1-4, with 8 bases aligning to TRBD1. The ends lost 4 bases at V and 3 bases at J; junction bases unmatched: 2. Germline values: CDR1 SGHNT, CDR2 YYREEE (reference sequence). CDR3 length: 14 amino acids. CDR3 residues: CASSRQGPNEKLFF. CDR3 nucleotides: TGTGCCAGCAGCCGACAGGGGCCTAATGAAAAACTGTTTTTT. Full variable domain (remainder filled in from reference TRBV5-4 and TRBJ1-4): ETGVTQSPTHLIKTRGQQVTLRCSSQSGHNTVSWYQQALGQGPQFIFQYYREEENGRGNFPPRFSGLQFPNYSSELNVNALELDDSALYLCASSRQGPNEKLFFGSGTQLSVL.

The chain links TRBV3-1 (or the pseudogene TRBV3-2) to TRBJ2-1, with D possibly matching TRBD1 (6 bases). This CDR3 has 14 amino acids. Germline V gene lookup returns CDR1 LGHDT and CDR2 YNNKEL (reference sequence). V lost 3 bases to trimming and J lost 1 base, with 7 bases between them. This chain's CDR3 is CASSHQGSYNEQFF. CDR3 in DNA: TGTGCCAGCAGCCACCAGGGGTCCTACAATGAGCAGTTCTTC.

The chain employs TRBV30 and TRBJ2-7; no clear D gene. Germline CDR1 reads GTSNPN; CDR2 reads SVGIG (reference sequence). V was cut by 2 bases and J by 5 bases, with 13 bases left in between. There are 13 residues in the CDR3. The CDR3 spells CAWSKSPTNEQYF. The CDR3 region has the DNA TGTGCCTGGAGTAAAAGCCCTACCAACGAGCAGTACTTC.

CDR3 region: CASSLSSYEQYF. The CDR3 DNA follows: TGTGCCAGCAGTCTCTCCTCCTACGAGCAGTACTTC. J is TRBJ2-7 and V is TRBV27; D not certain. Germline V CDR1 and CDR2: MNHEY, SMNVEV (reference sequence). The CDR3 is made up of 12 amino acids. V was pared by 5 bases and J by 0 bases, with 5 bases between.

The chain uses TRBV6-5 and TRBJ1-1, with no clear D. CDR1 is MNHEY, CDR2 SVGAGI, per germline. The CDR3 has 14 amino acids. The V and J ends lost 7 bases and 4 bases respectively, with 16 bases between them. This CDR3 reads CASTDQRGSTEAFF. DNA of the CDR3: TGTGCCAGCACCGATCAGCGGGGTAGCACTGAAGCTTTCTTT.

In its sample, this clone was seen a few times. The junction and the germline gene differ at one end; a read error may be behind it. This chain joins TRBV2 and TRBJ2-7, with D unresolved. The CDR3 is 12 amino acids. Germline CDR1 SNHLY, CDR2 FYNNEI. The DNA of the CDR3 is TGTGCCAGCAGGGAAGAAGTCGACGAGCAGTACTTC. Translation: CASREEVDEQYF.

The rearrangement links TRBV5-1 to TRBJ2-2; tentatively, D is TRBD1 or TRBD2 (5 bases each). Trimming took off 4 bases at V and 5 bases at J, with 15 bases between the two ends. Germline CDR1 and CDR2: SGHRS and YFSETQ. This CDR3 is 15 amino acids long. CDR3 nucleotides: TGCGCCAGCAGCCTCCGGGACGCTGGGACCGGGGAGCTGTTTTTT. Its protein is CASSLRDAGTGELFF. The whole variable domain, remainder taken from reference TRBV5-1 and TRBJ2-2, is KAGVTQTPRYLIKTRGQQVTLSCSPISGHRSVSWYQQTPGQGLQFLFEYFSETQRNKGNFPGRFSGRQFSNSRSEMNVSTLELGDSALYLCASSLRDAGTGELFFGEGSRLTVL.

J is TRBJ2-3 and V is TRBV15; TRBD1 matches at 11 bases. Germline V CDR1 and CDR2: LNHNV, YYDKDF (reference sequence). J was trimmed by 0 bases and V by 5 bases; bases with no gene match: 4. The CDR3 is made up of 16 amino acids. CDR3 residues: CATSGWDRGSTDTQYF. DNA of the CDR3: TGTGCCACCAGCGGGTGGGACAGGGGGAGCACAGATACGCAGTATTTT. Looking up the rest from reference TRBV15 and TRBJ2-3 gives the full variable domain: DAMVIQNPRYQVTQFGKPVTLSCSQTLNHNVMYWYQQKSSQAPKLLFHYYDKDFNNEADTPDNFQSRRPNTSFCFLDIRSPGLGDTAMYLCATSGWDRGSTDTQYFGPGTRLTVL.

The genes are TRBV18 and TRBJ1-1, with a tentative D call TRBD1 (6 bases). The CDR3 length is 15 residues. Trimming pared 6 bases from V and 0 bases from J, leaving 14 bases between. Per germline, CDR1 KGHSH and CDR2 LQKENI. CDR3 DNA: TGTGCCAGCTCCCAAGAAGGGGGGGTGAACACTGAAGCTTTCTTT. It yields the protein CASSQEGGVNTEAFF.

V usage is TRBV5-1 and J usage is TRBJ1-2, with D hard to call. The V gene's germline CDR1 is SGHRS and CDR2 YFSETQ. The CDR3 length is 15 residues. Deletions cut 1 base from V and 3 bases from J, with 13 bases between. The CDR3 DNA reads TGCGCCAGCAGCTTGACCCGGGGAGCGGACTATGGCTACACCTTC. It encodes CASSLTRGADYGYTF. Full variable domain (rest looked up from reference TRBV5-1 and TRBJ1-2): KAGVTQTPRYLIKTRGQQVTLSCSPISGHRSVSWYQQTPGQGLQFLFEYFSETQRNKGNFPGRFSGRQFSNSRSEMNVSTLELGDSALYLCASSLTRGADYGYTFGSGTRLTVV.